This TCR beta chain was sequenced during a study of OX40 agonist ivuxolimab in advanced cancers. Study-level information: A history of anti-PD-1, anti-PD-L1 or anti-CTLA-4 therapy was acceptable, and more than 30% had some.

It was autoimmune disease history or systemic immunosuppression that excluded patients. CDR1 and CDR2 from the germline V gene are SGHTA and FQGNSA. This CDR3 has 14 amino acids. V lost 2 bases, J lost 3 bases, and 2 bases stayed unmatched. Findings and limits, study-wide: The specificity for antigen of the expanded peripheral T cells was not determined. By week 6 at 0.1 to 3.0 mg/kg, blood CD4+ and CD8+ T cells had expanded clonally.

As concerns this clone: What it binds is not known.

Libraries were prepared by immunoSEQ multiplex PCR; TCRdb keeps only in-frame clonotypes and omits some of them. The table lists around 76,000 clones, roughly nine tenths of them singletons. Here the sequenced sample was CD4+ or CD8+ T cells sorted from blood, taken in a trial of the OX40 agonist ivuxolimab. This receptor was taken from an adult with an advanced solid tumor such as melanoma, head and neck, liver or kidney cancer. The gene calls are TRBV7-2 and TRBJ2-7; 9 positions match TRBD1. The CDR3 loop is CASSLSTGGYEQYF. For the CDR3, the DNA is TGTGCCAGCAGCTTATCGACAGGGGGCTACGAGCAGTACTTC. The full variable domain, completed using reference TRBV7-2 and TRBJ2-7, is GAGVSQSPSNKVTEKGKDVELRCDPISGHTALYWYRQSLGQGLEFLIYFQGNSAPDKSGLPSDRFSAERTGGSVSTLTIQRTQQEDSAVYLCASSLSTGGYEQYFGPGTRLTVT.